The clone carrying this TCR beta chain appeared a few times. The target antigen is unknown. Germline assignment: CDR1 SEHNR and CDR2 FQNEAQ (reference sequence). Trimming stripped 3 bases from V and 7 bases from J, with 9 bases between. The CDR3 runs 12 residues. Original processing methods: ImmunoSEQ yielded junction-only sequences lacking quality scores, so filtering differed. Profiled with immunoSEQ multiplex PCR; TCRdb holds only in-frame clones, not every one. That table gives V, J and clone size, and the DNA gave D and trimming. The table shows about 560,000 clones, with roughly 79% occurring only once. These data come from a study of shared clonotypes between healthy human individuals. General study findings and limits: Sample collection involved blood only; tissue repertoires are likely different.

The sample consisted of PBMCs. The sequence was collected from a woman aged 40 to 49 in good health. Some clones in this sample may be carry-over from other donors' samples. V usage is TRBV7-9 and J usage is TRBJ1-1; D is uncertain. The CDR3 region has the DNA TGTGCCAGCAGCTTTGGAGAAAATGAAGCTTTCTTT. It is translated as CASSFGENEAFF.